These T cell receptor beta chains were read from a single sample in a study of shared T cell receptors in the human thymus. Using immunoSEQ multiplex PCR, the repertoire was profiled, and TCRdb retains in-frame clones only, with some absent. Of some 400,000 clones in the sample, about 95% are singletons; the top ten hold approximately 0.02%. The sequenced sample was thymocytes. Source of these receptors: a human donor. CDR3s include the opening cysteine and the closing phenylalanine or tryptophan. The D gene is left open where the match is weak. Rows give clone size only sometimes, using once, few, many, or a class for an expanded clone.

NA,TRBJ2-7,TRBV6-1,NA,TGTGCCAGCAGCCCCTCCTACGAGCAGTACTTC,CASSPSYEQYF
NA,TRBJ2-1,TRBV28,NA,TGTGCCAGCAGCTCTACTAGCACCTCCTACAATGAGCAGTTCTTC,CASSSTSTSYNEQFF
NA,TRBJ2-2,TRBV12-5,TRBD2,TGTGCTAGTGGTTCGCGGGAGTCCGGGGAGCTGTTTTTT,CASGSRESGELFF
NA,TRBJ2-1,TRBV27,NA,TGTGCCAGCAGAACACAGGGTCTTGACCTACACAATGAGCAGTTCTTC,CASRTQGLDLHNEQFF
NA,TRBJ1-2,TRBV5-6,TRBD1,TGTGCCAGCAGCTTCGACAGGGTTGCTGGCTACACCTTC,CASSFDRVAGYTF
NA,TRBJ2-1,TRBV30,TRBD2,TGTGCCTGGGAGGGGACTAGCGGGGCCGCTGGGTACAATGAGCAGTTCTTC,CAWEGTSGAAGYNEQFF
NA,TRBJ1-5,TRBV10-1,NA,TGCGCCAGCAGTCTTGAGGATCAGCCCCAGCATTTT,CASSLEDQPQHF
NA,TRBJ2-1,TRBV4-3,TRBD1,TGCGCCAGCAGCCAAGTGTGGCAGGGGGCCCAAAATGAGCAGTTCTTC,CASSQVWQGAQNEQFF
NA,TRBJ2-3,TRBV10-3,NA,TGTGCCATCAGTGGGCTCTCCCGGGAGTCTAGCGTGAGCACAGATACGCAGTATTTT,CAISGLSRESSVSTDTQYF
NA,TRBJ2-7,TRBV28,NA,TGTGCCAGCAGTTTGTACAGCCACATCAACGAGCAGTACTTC,CASSLYSHINEQYF
NA,TRBJ2-5,TRBV12-5,NA,TGTGCTAGTGGTATCGGGACCGACCTAGGAGAGACCCAGTACTTC,CASGIGTDLGETQYF
few,TRBJ1-5,TRBV10-3,NA,TGTGCCACCTGGAAGGGGGGCAATCAGCCCCAGCATTTT,CATWKGGNQPQHF
NA,TRBJ2-1,TRBV27,TRBD2,TGTGCCAGCAGTTTTAATCAAGGTGGACAATCCCAGACTAGCGGGATTAATGAGCAGTTCTTC,CASSFNQGGQSQTSGINEQFF
NA,TRBJ1-2,TRBV28,TRBD1,TGTGCCAGCAGCTTTAGGTGGGACAGGGGGCGTGTGGGCTACACCTTC,CASSFRWDRGRVGYTF
NA,TRBJ2-5,TRBV29-1,NA,TGCAGCGCAGAACGGGGAAGGGAGACCCAGTACTTC,CSAERGRETQYF
NA,TRBJ1-2,TRBV5-4,TRBD1,TGTGCCAGCAGCTTGGACAGGGGGTGGTATGGCTACACCTTC,CASSLDRGWYGYTF
NA,TRBJ2-2,TRBV25-1,NA,TGTGCCAGCAGTGAAAAAGCGTCCGAGAGGTACGGGGAGCTGTTTTTT,CASSEKASERYGELFF
NA,TRBJ1-1,TRBV6-5,NA,TGTGCCAGCAGTTACTCGAGTTACAACTTAGTTCCTGAAGCTTTCTTT,CASSYSSYNLVPEAFF
NA,TRBJ2-2,TRBV5-6,NA,TGTGCCAGCAGCCACTCCGACAGGGACTTGGGCGGGGAGCTGTTTTTT,CASSHSDRDLGGELFF
NA,TRBJ2-1,TRBV7-2,NA,TGTGCCAGCAGCTTAGAGCCCGGGAGTTACTACAATGAGCAGTTCTTC,CASSLEPGSYYNEQFF
NA,TRBJ1-1,TRBV6-5,NA,TGTGCCAGCAGTTTGGGGCCCCGTCCCATGAACACTGAAGCTTTCTTT,CASSLGPRPMNTEAFF
NA,TRBJ2-5,TRBV4-1,NA,TGCGCCAGCAGCCAAGATTGGGGACTGTACCAAGAGACCCAGTACTTC,CASSQDWGLYQETQYF